This TCR beta chain stems from a study of T cell changes during pregnancy in multiple sclerosis. The CDR3 extends over 12 amino acids. Germline lookup yields CDR1 SEHNR and CDR2 FQNEAQ (reference sequence). The V gene lost 6 bases and the J gene lost 2 bases, with 7 bases spanning the gap. Sequencing used immunoSEQ multiplex PCR; TCRdb keeps in-frame clones, though not all of them. The table records roughly 32,000 clones, 91% of them present only once. The sequence derives from a female donor in good health, enrolled as a control in a pregnancy study. The rearrangement joins TRBV7-9 to TRBJ1-1; the D is unclear. The sample here was CD8+ T cells from peripheral blood mononuclear cells, taken in the second trimester of pregnancy. The CDR3 nucleotides read TGTGCCAGCAGGGACTCAAACACTGAAGCTTTCTTT. This codes for CASRDSNTEAFF.